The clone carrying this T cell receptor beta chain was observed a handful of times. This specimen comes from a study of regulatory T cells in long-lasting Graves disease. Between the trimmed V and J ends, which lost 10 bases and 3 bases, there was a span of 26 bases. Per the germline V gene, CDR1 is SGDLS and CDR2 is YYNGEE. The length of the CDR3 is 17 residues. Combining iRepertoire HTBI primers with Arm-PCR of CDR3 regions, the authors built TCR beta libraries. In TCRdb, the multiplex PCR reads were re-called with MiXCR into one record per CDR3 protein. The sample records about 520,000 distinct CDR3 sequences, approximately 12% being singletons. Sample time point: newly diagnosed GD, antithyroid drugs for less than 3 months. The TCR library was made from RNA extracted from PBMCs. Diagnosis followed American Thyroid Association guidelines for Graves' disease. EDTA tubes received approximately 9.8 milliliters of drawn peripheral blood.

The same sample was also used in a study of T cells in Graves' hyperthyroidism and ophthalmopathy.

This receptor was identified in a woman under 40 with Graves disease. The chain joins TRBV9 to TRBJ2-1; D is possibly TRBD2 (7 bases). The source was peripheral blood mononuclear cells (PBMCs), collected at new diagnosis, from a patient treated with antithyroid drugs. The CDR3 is CAVRGGGASVVYNEQFF. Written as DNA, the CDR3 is TGTGCCGTTAGGGGGGGGGGAGCTAGCGTGGTCTACAATGAGCAGTTCTTC. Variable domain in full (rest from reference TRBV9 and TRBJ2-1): DSGVTQTPKHLITATGQRVTLRCSPRSGDLSVYWYQQSLDQGLQFLIQYYNGEERAKGNILERFSAQQFPDLHSELNLSSLELGDSALYFCAVRGGGASVVYNEQFFGPGTRLTVL.